The text below deals with one T cell receptor beta chain. This clone has ten or more counts. Its antigen specificity is not known. With the read ending 3 residues before the CDR3 end, the germline J gene is used to fill in that end. This record comes from a study of T cell clonality in common variable immunodeficiency (dated by TCRdb to the mid-2010s). Ends trimmed: V by 4 bases, J by 5 bases; bases unmatched to a gene: 9. As encoded in the germline V gene, CDR1 is SQVTM while CDR2 is ANQGSEA. The CDR3 starts with the cysteine, ends with the phenylalanine, and has 14 residues. Shown are 33 bases from within the CDR3, in frame from base 1. For sequencing, equivalent amounts of genomic DNA were input from CVID and control samples. For every sample, a 60 bp segment covering the rearranged TCRbeta CDR3 region was amplified and then sequenced. TCRbeta amplification used the immunoSEQ assay, a bias-corrected multiplex PCR with high-throughput sequencing. On the study's bioinformatics: Every unique nucleotide sequence was considered a clone and was annotated with V, D and J genes, copy number and frequency. Sequences were labeled productive if in frame, and non-productive if out of frame or containing stop codons. As previously described, Shannon's entropy was used to calculate clonality. The predicted amino acid sequences of productive clones were used to derive mean CDR3 Kyte-Doolittle hydropathy. Using the R hclust function, scaled V gene usage was clustered hierarchically with Manhattan distance and complete linkage. Clone sharing by CDR3 amino acid sequence was assessed by resampling 12 repertoires per group over 100 rounds. The repertoires were searched for around 70 published EBV-specific and 200 to 300 published CMV-specific TCRbeta sequences. A couple of CVID samples that yielded fewer than 10,000 sequences were excluded from the analysis, so 40 to 50 CVID repertoires were retained. Entries here come from immuneACCESS through TCRdb and include only in-frame sequences with V and J called. Some clones fail to appear in such tables; in the studies checked, an unresolved V gene covers under half of the shortfall, and the cause of the remainder is unknown. From that table come the V and J calls and clone size; the DNA was used to work out D and trimming. In this sample the table shows 25,000 to 30,000 clones, and no singletons are among them. Of the sample, around 3% falls within the top ten clones.

Diagnosis of CVID followed standard criteria, namely serum IgG, IgA and/or IgM below the normal range together with specific antibody deficiency. There were under 50 subjects in the CVID group (approximately 15 female and 29 male), ranging in age from roughly 9 to 65 years, with a mean age of about 40. Most of the CVID patients and most of the healthy controls were of Caucasian heritage. Replacement immunoglobulin therapy had been administered to all CVID subjects for at least one year at the time of study participation. At the time of blood collection, no CVID subject was ill or was being treated with immunomodulatory or immunosuppressive medication. Heparinized peripheral whole blood samples of about 5 to 8.5 ml were collected from each donor. Genomic DNA from adults with common variable immune deficiency (CVID) and from healthy adult controls was used to sequence TCRbeta CDR3 repertoires. Diluted blood was density-centrifuged over Hypaque 1077 or Ficoll-Paque to isolate peripheral blood mononuclear cells. Genomic DNA was extracted from unsorted mononuclear cells by Qiagen column purification or by a centrifugation-based method.

Beyond this particular receptor, the publication reports: It was noted by the authors that sequencing of the repertoires of T cell subpopulations would be needed to clarify the cause of the increased clonality in CVID. Patient heterogeneity within the CVID cohort put limits on correlating repertoire features with clinical complications. Despite equal DNA input, controls averaged around 82,000 unique sequences per sample versus around 32,000 in CVID samples. Reportedly, TCRbeta sequences from CVID had fewer deletions and N-nucleotide insertions, and highly modified clones with 13 or more V deletions were absent from CVID. Healthy controls shared more TCRbeta clones with each other than CVID subjects shared among themselves (p < 0.0001). Compared with healthy controls, CVID subjects showed increased TCRbeta clonality (t-test p = 0.018), a feature most characteristic of about a third of subjects.

This sequence originates from a human donor with common variable immunodeficiency. The sequence joins TRBV29-1 to TRBJ1-1, with 8 junctional bases fitting TRBD1. Material: peripheral blood mononuclear cells. The CDR3 DNA, read in part, is TGCAGCGTTGTAGGCGGACAGGGAACGACTGAA. This is translated as CSVVGGQGTTE. In full, the CDR3 reads CSVVGGQGTTEAFF. The entire variable domain, with the stretches around the CDR3 drawn from the reference TRBV29-1 and TRBJ1-1 proteins, is SAVISQKPSRDICQRGTSLTIQCQVDSQVTMMFWYRQQPGQSLTLIATANQGSEATYESGFVIDKFPISRPNLTFSTLTVSNMSPEDSSIYLCSVVGGQGTTEAFFGQGTRLTVV.